This T cell receptor beta chain stems from a study of T-cell reconstitution after alpha-beta-depleted transplantation in children. This clonotype has ten or more counts. Antigen: not known. As it was prepared, the TCRbeta library received unique molecular identifiers. TCRdb re-called the PCR reads with MiXCR, one entry per CDR3 protein. The profile shows 60,000 to 85,000 distinct CDR3 sequences, about a sixth of them singletons. Trimming took 9 bases from V and 8 from J; bases not matched to a gene: 8. The CDR3 loop spans 13 amino acids. Points from the study as a whole: Alpha-beta T cells about two months after transplant reportedly derived from several hundred expanded graft clones.

The sequences come from PBMCs, mostly from graft donor cells, collected 360 days after TCRalphabeta/CD19-depleted stem cell transplant. The sequence came from a male patient aged 2 to 10 who had a stem cell transplant for acute lymphoblastic leukemia, so the T cells may come from the graft donor. This chain joins TRBV12-3 or TRBV12-4 and TRBJ1-4; 8 bases align to TRBD1. CDR3 bases: TGTGCCAGTTCCGACAGGGGAGGGGAAAAACTGTTTTTT. Encoded protein: CASSDRGGEKLFF.